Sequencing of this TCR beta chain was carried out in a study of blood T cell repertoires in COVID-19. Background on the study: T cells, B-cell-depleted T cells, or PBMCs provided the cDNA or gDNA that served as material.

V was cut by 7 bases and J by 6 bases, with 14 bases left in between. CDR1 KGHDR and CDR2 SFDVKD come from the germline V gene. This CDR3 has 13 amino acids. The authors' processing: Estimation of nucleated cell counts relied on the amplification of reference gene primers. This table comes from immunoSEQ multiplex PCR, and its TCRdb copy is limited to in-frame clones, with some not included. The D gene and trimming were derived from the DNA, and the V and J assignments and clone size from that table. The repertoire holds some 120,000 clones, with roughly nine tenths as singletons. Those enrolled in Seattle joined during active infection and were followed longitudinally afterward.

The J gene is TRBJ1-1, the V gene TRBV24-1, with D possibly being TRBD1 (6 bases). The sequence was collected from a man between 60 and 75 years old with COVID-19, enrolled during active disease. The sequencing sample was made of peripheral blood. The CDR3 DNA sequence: TGTGCCACCAGAGCACAGGGTTCGCCTGAAGCTTTCTTT. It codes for CATRAQGSPEAFF.